This entry lists 9 T cell receptor beta chains sequenced from one sample in a study of cytomegalovirus exposure and HLA in healthy donors. Some clones are missing from TCRdb's copy, which holds only in-frame ones; the method was immunoSEQ multiplex PCR. The data hold tens of thousands of clones, with roughly 94% observed a single time. The sequenced sample consisted of PBMCs. The receptors derive from a man younger than 35 in good health and CMV-seropositive.

The chain has TRBV15 and TRBJ1-4; 7 nucleotides line up with TRBD1. Germline trimming cut 4 bases from V and 7 bases from J; bases unmatched to any gene: 3. The CDR3 is 13 residues long. CDR1 and CDR2 (germline): LNHNV, YYDKDF (reference sequence). CDR3 nucleotides: TGTGCCACCAGCATATACAGGGGTGAAAAACTGTTTTTT. Its protein product is CATSIYRGEKLFF.

V gene TRBV28 combines with J gene TRBJ2-1; D not resolved. V gave up 6 bases and J gave up 6 bases, with 9 bases separating them. From germline, CDR1 is MDHEN and CDR2 SYDVKM. The CDR3 has 12 amino acids. The DNA for the CDR3 is TGTGCCAGCAGCGTAAACAGCAATGAGCAGTTCTTC. Its protein is CASSVNSNEQFF.

The chain recombines TRBV4-1 with TRBJ1-1; D uncertain. V gave up 2 bases and J gave up 10 bases, with 8 bases separating them. This CDR3 is 11 amino acids long. Germline V gives CDR1 MGHRA, CDR2 YSYEKL. Here the CDR3 reads CASSQPGAAFF. CDR3 nucleotide sequence: TGCGCCAGCAGCCAACCGGGAGCAGCTTTCTTT.

The V and J genes are TRBV18 and TRBJ2-1, with 11 bases lining up with TRBD2. Germline V lookup: CDR1 KGHSH, CDR2 LQKENI. CDR3 length: 19 amino acids. J was trimmed by 3 bases and V by 2 bases; bases with no gene match: 12. The CDR3 DNA reads as TGTGCCAGCTCACCATTGAGTTCTAGCGGGAGGTCCTACTACAATGAGCAGTTCTTC. Translating it yields CASSPLSSSGRSYYNEQFF.

The V call is TRBV9, the J call TRBJ2-7, with D possibly TRBD2 on 5 matching bases. Germline CDR1 SGDLS, CDR2 YYNGEE. V dropped 4 bases and J dropped 5 bases, with 13 bases sitting between them. CDR3 length: 13 amino acids. The CDR3 here is CASSPGMLDEQYF. The DNA for the CDR3 is TGTGCCAGCAGCCCGGGGATGCTGGACGAGCAGTACTTC.

The rearrangement joins TRBV28 to TRBJ2-7; D might be TRBD2 (5 bases). This CDR3 has 15 amino acids. Between the trimmed V and J ends, which lost 6 bases and 0 bases, there was a span of 15 bases. Germline-derived CDR1 and CDR2 are MDHEN and SYDVKM. As DNA, the CDR3 is TGTGCCAGCAGCGAAGGACTCCGTGACTCCTACGAGCAGTACTTC. It translates to CASSEGLRDSYEQYF.

The chain has TRBV5-1 and TRBJ2-1; 7 bases match TRBD2. J lost 1 base, V lost 0 bases, and 10 bases had no gene match. Germline loops: CDR1 SGHRS, CDR2 YFSETQ. The CDR3 length is 18 residues. The CDR3 sequence is CASSLDLLAVRSYNEQFF. CDR3 coding DNA: TGCGCCAGCAGCTTGGACCTCCTAGCGGTGAGGTCCTACAATGAGCAGTTCTTC. Drawing the rest from reference TRBV5-1 and TRBJ2-1, the complete variable domain is KAGVTQTPRYLIKTRGQQVTLSCSPISGHRSVSWYQQTPGQGLQFLFEYFSETQRNKGNFPGRFSGRQFSNSRSEMNVSTLELGDSALYLCASSLDLLAVRSYNEQFFGPGTRLTVL.

The chain links TRBV28 to TRBJ1-2; D is ambiguous. Per the germline V gene, CDR1 is MDHEN and CDR2 is SYDVKM. This CDR3 spans 13 amino acids. V was shortened by 6 bases and J by 0 bases, with 8 bases between the two germline ends. The DNA of the CDR3 is TGTGCCAGCAGGGGCTCAGCTAACTATGGCTACACCTTC. Translating gives CASRGSANYGYTF.

The chain joins TRBV4-1 to TRBJ2-1, with D maybe TRBD2 (6 bases). Trimming stripped 3 bases from V and 4 bases from J, with 7 bases between. The germline gives CDR1 MGHRA, CDR2 YSYEKL. This CDR3 has 13 residues. CDR3 DNA sequence: TGCGCCAGCAGCCAGGGACTGTACAATGAGCAGTTCTTC. Translated: CASSQGLYNEQFF.